The clone carrying this TCR beta chain was found once. The antigen remains undetermined. The data were obtained in a study of shared clonotypes between healthy human individuals. The study's findings and limits: About 5% of naive CD4 clonotypes were shared across four donors.

Trimming pared 5 bases from V and 5 bases from J, leaving 16 bases between. CDR3 length equals 14 residues. The germline V gene encodes CDR1 SGDLS and CDR2 YYNGEE. Assay execution took place at the deep level. Across several immunoSEQ plates, the genomic DNA of each subset was split evenly. Per the original methods: Junction-only sequences without quality scores were provided by ImmunoSEQ, so filtering was different. Using immunoSEQ multiplex PCR, the repertoire was profiled, and TCRdb retains in-frame clones only, with some absent. V and J calls and clone size are given by that table; D and trimming were obtained from the DNA. Seen here are around 1.1 million clones, 60% to 85% observed once, and the top ten hold 0.7% to 0.95%.

This rearrangement joins TRBV9 to TRBJ1-2; possible D gene TRBD1, 5 bases. The sequence was collected from a man younger than 35 in good health. Some clones in this sample may be carry-over from other donors' samples. The sample comprised memory CD4+ T cells from PBMCs. Subset noted: CD45RA-negative fraction. CDR3 amino acids: CASSAGRSGYGYTF. As DNA, the CDR3 is TGTGCCAGCAGTGCAGGGCGCTCCGGGTATGGCTACACCTTC.